This passage covers 10 T cell receptor beta chains from one sample sequenced in a study of cytomegalovirus exposure and HLA in healthy donors. PCR amplification relied on 60 Vbeta primers (plus 13 Jbeta primers). Repertoires were generated with immunoSEQ multiplex PCR, while TCRdb's copy carries only in-frame clones and drops some. This sample carries around 45,000 clones, with under 2% going to the ten biggest clones. The sequenced sample consisted of PBMCs. The receptor set was obtained from a woman in her twenties or thirties in good health and CMV-seronegative.

V is TRBV6-1 and J is TRBJ1-5, with D unresolved. From germline, CDR1 is MNHNS and CDR2 SASEGT. Trimming cost V 11 bases and J 3 bases, with 14 bases left between them. CDR3 size: 13 residues. Written as DNA, the CDR3 is TGTGCCCATCAAAGGGAGTCCAATCAGCCCCAGCATTTT. Translated: CAHQRESNQPQHF.

The chain employs TRBV5-8 and TRBJ2-5; 14 bases map to TRBD2. CDR3 length equals 18 residues. Germline values: CDR1 SGHTS, CDR2 YDEGEE. J was trimmed by 1 base and V by 3 bases; bases with no gene match: 8. The CDR3 coding sequence is TGTGCCAGCAGCTGGAAGGGACTAGCGGGAGTGCCCCAAGAGACCCAGTACTTC. It specifies CASSWKGLAGVPQETQYF.

For the CDR3, the DNA is TGCAGCGTTGGCAGGGACTACGAGCAGTACTTC. Residues: CSVGRDYEQYF. The chain joins TRBV29-1 to TRBJ2-7; D may be TRBD1 (5 bases). This CDR3 comprises 11 residues. Trimming took 4 bases from V and 3 from J, leaving 7 bases between them. Germline V gene sequence: CDR1 SQVTM, CDR2 ANQGSEA.

This chain connects TRBV15 to TRBJ1-2, with TRBD1 matching 10 bases. CDR1 and CDR2 (germline): LNHNV, YYDKDF (reference sequence). The CDR3 is made up of 15 amino acids. V gave up 4 bases and J gave up 8 bases; unmatched junction bases: 10. CDR3 residues: CATSKAGTGVNGYTF. CDR3 in DNA: TGTGCCACCAGCAAGGCCGGGACAGGGGTAAACGGCTACACCTTC.

The J gene is TRBJ1-2, the V gene TRBV11-3; maybe TRBD1 (6 bases). This CDR3 is built from 18 residues. V gave up 5 bases and J gave up 5 bases, with 27 bases separating them. From germline, CDR1 is SGHNT and CDR2 YENEEA. CDR3 nucleotide sequence: TGTGCCAGCAGCCAGCCGGGACACATGTCTCCAAGGAGTTATGGCTACACCTTC. Translated: CASSQPGHMSPRSYGYTF.

The genes are TRBV6-5 and TRBJ1-2; 7 bases line up with TRBD1. The CDR3 has 14 amino acids. Germline-derived CDR1 and CDR2 are MNHEY and SVGAGI. V trimming: 0 bases; J trimming: 4 bases; junction bases outside the gene matches: 2. Written as DNA, the CDR3 is TGTGCCAGCAGTTACTCCAGGGACAGCTATGGCTACACCTTC. Its protein product is CASSYSRDSYGYTF.

This chain connects TRBV6-1 to TRBJ1-1; tentative D call: TRBD1 (6 bases). This CDR3 spans 11 amino acids. Trimming stripped 8 bases from V and 8 bases from J, with 12 bases between. Germline V lookup: CDR1 MNHNS, CDR2 SASEGT. The CDR3 region is CASGQGKEAFF. CDR3 sequence (DNA): TGTGCCAGCGGGCAGGGGAAGGAAGCTTTCTTT.

J is TRBJ1-4 and V is TRBV25-1; D is undetermined. V was trimmed by 5 bases and J by 8 bases, leaving 9 bases between them. Germline assignment: CDR1 MGHDK and CDR2 SYGVNS. The CDR3 runs to 12 residues. The CDR3 loop is CASSSGGEKLFF. CDR3 nucleotide sequence: TGTGCCAGCAGTTCGGGCGGGGAAAAACTGTTTTTT.

The CDR3 loop is CASSSELRGSVQHF. The CDR3 bases are TGTGCCAGCAGCTCGGAACTTAGGGGGAGCGTCCAGCATTTT. V gene TRBV7-6 combines with J gene TRBJ1-5; tentatively, D is TRBD1 (6 bases). The CDR3 is made up of 14 amino acids. The V gene's germline CDR1 is SGHVS and CDR2 FNYEAQ. Between the trimmed V and J ends, which lost 4 bases and 12 bases, there was a span of 19 bases. The full variable domain, its missing parts supplied by reference TRBV7-6 and TRBJ1-5, is GAGVSQSPRYKVTKRGQDVALRCDPISGHVSLYWYRQALGQGPEFLTYFNYEAQQDKSGLPNDRFSAERPEGSISTLTIQRTEQRDSAMYRCASSSELRGSVQHFGDGTRLSIL.

CDR3 bases: TGTGCCAGCAGTTATACAGGGGGCTATGGCTACACCTTC. Its protein product is CASSYTGGYGYTF. J is TRBJ1-2 and V is TRBV11-2; 8 bases line up with TRBD1. The CDR3 loop spans 13 amino acids. Germline-derived CDR1 and CDR2 are SGHAT and FQNNGV. Unmatched junction bases numbered 4, after V lost 6 bases and J lost 4 bases. Complete variable domain (other parts from reference TRBV11-2 and TRBJ1-2): EAGVAQSPRYKIIEKRQSVAFWCNPISGHATLYWYQQILGQGPKLLIQFQNNGVVDDSQLPKDRFSAERLKGVDSTLKIQPAKLEDSAVYLCASSYTGGYGYTFGSGTRLTVV.